The clone carrying this T cell receptor (beta chain) came up many times. Its antigen is as yet unknown. This specimen belongs to a study of read filtering for tumor transcriptome and immune sequencing. Study background: The cohort had approximately 16 men and approximately 13 women aged about 45 to 80, mean roughly 65 years.

The library was built from 400 ng RNA with molecular barcoded adaptors for alpha/delta and beta/gamma chains. TCRdb used MiXCR to reprocess the reads, holding one entry per CDR3 protein. The top ten clones hold about 16% of a sample with fewer than 100,000 distinct CDR3 sequences, 9% to 15% of them seen once. The CDR3 extends over 16 amino acids. Germline trimming cut 0 bases from V and 3 bases from J; bases unmatched to any gene: 6. Germline V gene lookup returns CDR1 SGHAT and CDR2 FQNNGV. Study observations and caveats: This fraction held mixed bone marrow immune cells after CD138-negative sorting. Roughly four fifths of IR-seq clonotypes had one read, totaling about 3.5% of reads; RNA-seq: 74.6% and 44.6%. IR-seq captured clonotypes deeper and more reliably than RNA-seq.

The chain uses TRBV11-2 and TRBJ2-5, with 8 bases aligning to TRBD2. The sequence was collected from a donor at least 40 years old with multiple myeloma. The sequenced sample consisted of a population of CD138-negative cells sorted from bone marrow. CDR3 protein: CASSLELAGYKETQYF. CDR3 DNA: TGTGCCAGCAGCTTAGAGTTAGCGGGATACAAAGAGACCCAGTACTTC.